This T cell receptor (beta chain) was sequenced for a study of identical twins. Everyone who gave samples was a healthy Caucasian. The CDR3 covers 16 residues. Germline V lookup: CDR1 DFQATT, CDR2 SNEGSKA (reference sequence). Trimming at V came to 1 base and at J to 0 bases, leaving 4 bases not matched to a gene. TCRdb ran MiXCR on the 5' RACE reads and lists one entry per CDR3 protein. The table has some 630,000 distinct CDR3 sequences, just over 7% seen once. The data were also submitted as part of a second study, on yellow fever vaccine responses in identical twins.

The V and J genes are TRBV20-1 and TRBJ2-3; the match to TRBD2 covers 10 bases. This clonotype originated in a woman aged 18-35 years in good health. Sequencing was done on a sample of PBMCs. As DNA, the CDR3 is TGCAGTGCTAGAGTCCCACTAGCGGGGAGCACAGATACGCAGTATTTT. Protein product: CSARVPLAGSTDTQYF.